This TCR beta chain was profiled in a study of cytomegalovirus exposure and HLA in healthy donors (dated by TCRdb to about 2017). Some background on the complete study: According to an earlier analysis of 550 to 750 of the donors, 200 million or so T cells yielded some 120 million unique TCR beta sequences and around 280 Gb of sequence data. An early release covering roughly 640 HLA-typed donors comprised about 300 gigabases of sequencing data and tens of millions of unique TCR sequences. Of the 300 to 500 genotyped donors, more than 75% were placed in the genetic ancestry cluster associated with self-reported Caucasian donors. The study aimed to test whether signatures of past pathogen exposure could be identified by cataloging public T cell receptors. The study used immunosequencing to profile the T cell repertoires of 600 to 850 subjects and linked those repertoires to cytomegalovirus serostatus. Besides the first cohort of more than 650 subjects, a separate validation cohort made up of 120 or so different subjects was used. High-throughput TCR immunosequencing, statistical association of individual TCRs with disease status, and machine learning were combined to predict cytomegalovirus infection status. A later analysis re-examined previously published TCR beta repertoires from roughly 720 donors and added high-resolution HLA genotyping to investigate patterns of TCR occurrence. Rather than drawing on any new phenotypic data, the later analysis identified candidate immune exposures from TCR beta sequences and the way those sequences occurred across donors. An earlier analysis of several hundred of the donors used high-throughput TCR beta sequencing to judge whether each TCR beta V gene segment behaved as functional or pseudogenic. Donor age, sex, ethnicity and CMV serostatus were collected together with the repertoire data. A later genetic analysis used genome-wide SNP genotypes for 398 of the 666 donors, treating that subset as a discovery cohort. Every discovery cohort repertoire had been produced on one sequencing platform. HLA typing covered class I and class II loci at four-digit resolution. Typing coverage differed by locus: A, B, C, DRB1 and DQB1 were typed in roughly 620-640 donors, DQA1 in about 500, DPA1 in some 600, and DPB1 in approximately 450. Four to six DR-DQ haplotypes were handled as single units for association and clustering because linkage in the cohort was strong. On average, roughly 250,000 unique TCR beta nucleotide sequences were sequenced per donor among roughly 430 genotyped donors of the cohort, with approximately 18% of those sequences being non-productive.

Turning to this clone: The antigen it binds to is not known.

On the study overall, not on this receptor specifically: A few of the identified cytomegalovirus-associated TCR beta chains were confirmed in vitro to be specific for cytomegalovirus antigens. A later analysis associated some 17,000 TCR beta sequences with specific HLA alleles at a false discovery rate of 0.05. A later analysis found that TCR association rates varied across HLA loci, with DRB1 alleles showing the most associated TCRs and HLA-C alleles the fewest. In a later genetic analysis, a missense DCLRE1C variant was associated with V-gene and J-gene trimming of TCR beta chains, and the association was replicated in an independent cohort. According to a later analysis, parvovirus B19, influenza, CMV and Epstein-Barr virus appeared linked to several top co-occurrence clusters. The cohort was sequenced for TCR beta chains only, and without alpha or paired-chain data the features that could be detected were limited. Some IMGT-functional V segments, including TRBV6-2 and TRBV6-3, could not be told apart with the 87-base-pair reads, so those segments were excluded. Because HLA typing was missing for some donors at each locus, association tests included only the typed subset. Approximately 18 rarely observed V segments, including chromosome 9 orphons, were excluded from the earlier analysis of some 590 of the donors because counts were too low. A later analysis found that HLA-associated TCR beta chains were more clonally expanded and had lower generation probabilities than equally common non-associated chains. A further reported finding was that TCR beta sequences accurately predicted the HLA-A and HLA-B alleles for most subjects in the first cohort. Linkage disequilibrium might explain the correlated functional status among segregating V segments, but an unknown experimental factor could not be excluded. A later genetic analysis reported fewer N-insertions in productive TCRs among donors in an Asian-associated ancestry cluster than the roughly 650-donor mean. A total of around 150 TCR beta chains were listed by the study as associated with cytomegalovirus. Across donors, most TCR sequences were observed very rarely, whereas some public TCRs were present in many individuals. The only immune exposure information available for the cohort was CMV serostatus. Presence/absence analyses assumed roughly uniform sequencing depth across donors, an assumption that may not hold. A group of highly shared sequence variants was considered likely to be a technical artifact of the sequencing pipeline. Broadly in line with IMGT annotations, most TCR beta V segments showed up in productive rearrangements about 90% or about 30% of the time in an earlier analysis of 450 to 600 of the donors. Most CMV-associated TCR beta chains appeared to be HLA-restricted in a later analysis, and the HLA associations seemed to be driven largely by CMV exposure. In both the original and validation cohorts, the classifier was reported to diagnose cytomegalovirus status with high specificity and sensitivity. When HLA alleles, especially DR and DQ, strongly co-occurred, TCR associations were difficult to assign to individual alleles. The authors suggested that the approach could potentially be extended to other disease states and immunological phenotypes.

The cohort was made up of about 670 healthy bone marrow donors. At the time of sampling, every cohort member was nominally healthy, though immune exposures that went unrecorded were likely present. The donor was CMV seropositive and belonged to the group of 270 or so seropositive cohort members. Every donor gave a peripheral blood sample, and the peripheral blood mononuclear cells from that sample were used for TCR beta sequencing. The Qiagen DNeasy Blood Extraction Kit was used to extract genomic DNA from the blood cell samples. Library prep was done by the immunoSEQ multiplex PCR assay. A mixture of 60 forward primers for TCR Vbeta segments and 13 reverse primers for TCR Jbeta segments was used in the multiplex PCR. Amplification of the CDR3 region of rearranged TCR beta genes was performed with a multiplex PCR assay on genomic DNA. The Illumina HiSeq System was used to sequence the amplified TCR beta libraries as 87-base-pair reads. Concerning the study's data processing: Across the 670 or so repertoires, a later analysis counted 78 million or so unique TCR beta chains, around 10 million of which were shared by at least two donors. A nearest-neighbor algorithm error-corrected the raw reads and collapsed the reads into unique sequences, merging closely related sequences to remove PCR and sequencing errors. V, D and J gene segments were assigned by aligning CDR3 sequences to IMGT reference sequences. For a sequence to be retained, a match of at least six nucleotides was required to both a V gene segment and a J gene segment. Rearrangements were called productive when the CDR3 lacked stop codons and stayed in frame with V and J; all others were non-productive. Following IMGT convention, CDR3 was defined as the stretch from the second conserved V-encoded cysteine to the conserved J-encoded phenylalanine. Sequences without an unambiguous match to a single V gene segment were excluded from the earlier analysis of several hundred of the donors. An earlier analysis of 450 to 650 of the donors called V segments functional above 56.7% productive rearrangements and segregating when the between-donor standard deviation exceeded 5%. A statistical classification framework was built for diagnosing cytomegalovirus status from the catalog of TCR beta chain sequences. V and J gene assignment, in a later analysis, came from comparing TCR nucleotide sequences with IMGT/GENE-DB human TR gene sequences. A later analysis assigned CDR3 sequences and most-parsimonious VDJ recombination scenarios with the TCRdist pipeline. In a later analysis, each TCR beta chain was defined by its CDR3 amino acid sequence together with its V-gene family, and reads lacking a unique V-gene family were excluded. In a later analysis, approximately 640 highly shared, low-generation-probability nucleotide sequences were removed to address suspected cross-contamination and a sequencing artifact. For each public chain, a later analysis derived a clonal expansion index from normalized ranks of inferred template counts within each repertoire. Generation probabilities in a later analysis came from a VDJ recombination model fitted to out-of-frame rearrangements, and those results were checked against IGoR. Hypergeometric tests were used in a later analysis to score TCR-TCR, TCR-HLA and TCR-CMV co-occurrence, with a repertoire-size bias correction applied to the TCR pairs. A later analysis estimated false discovery rates by permuting HLA or CMV assignments 20 times. A later analysis grouped co-occurring TCRs with DBSCAN, adding TCRdist sequence similarity when clustering within HLA-allele-positive subsets. Repertoires with fewer than 30,000 or more than 120,000 public chains, plus five repertoires with anomalous nucleotide sharing, were excluded from co-occurrence clustering. In TCRdb, the immuneACCESS table is reduced to in-frame sequences with V and J assigned. These tables do not hold every clone; where another copy was compared, an unresolved V gene accounts for under half, and the others remain unexplained. That table furnishes V, J and clone size, whereas the DNA furnished D and trimming. The table for this sample records 40,000 to 65,000 clones. The ten largest clones capture about 25% of the sample.

V loses 4 bases at its end and J loses 2 bases; junction bases beyond the gene matches: 4. The CDR3, cysteine through phenylalanine, is 14 amino acids long. Only the CDR3 region is kept as DNA, spanning 42 bases read in frame from base 1. Sequences SNHLY (CDR1) and FYNNEI (CDR2) are obtained from the germline V gene. The V and J segments used are TRBV2 and TRBJ1-2; the central 7 bases match TRBD1. Sequencing was performed on PBMCs. This receptor was identified in a man in his forties in good health and CMV-seropositive. The sequenced DNA is TGTGCCAGCAGTGGACAGGGAACCAACTATGGCTACACCTTC. Its product reads: CASSGQGTNYGYTF.